The next 10 T cell receptor beta chains were all read from a single sample in a study of cytomegalovirus exposure and HLA in healthy donors. Primers included in the PCR were 60 Vbeta and 13 Jbeta primers. Some clones are missing from TCRdb's copy, which holds only in-frame ones; the method was immunoSEQ multiplex PCR. Here the sample spans around 110,000 clones, around 86% being singletons. The sample consisted of PBMCs. The origin of the receptors is a man aged 25 to 40 in good health and CMV-seronegative.

CDR3 bases: TGTGCCAGCAGCCCAGCATTAGGGGGTTATGAAAAACTGTTTTTT. It translates to CASSPALGGYEKLFF. The chain is built from TRBV9 and TRBJ1-4; the D gene is possibly TRBD1 (6 bases). The ends were cut back, 4 bases at V and 6 bases at J, with 16 bases in the middle. The germline CDR1 and CDR2 sequences are SGDLS and YYNGEE. The CDR3 totals 15 residues.

The CDR3 region is CASSSPGLLDTDTQYF. CDR3 sequence (DNA): TGTGCCAGCAGCTCGCCGGGACTACTTGACACAGATACGCAGTATTTT. The chain has TRBV11-2 and TRBJ2-3; TRBD2 aligns across 7 bases. The CDR3 runs 16 residues. CDR1 is SGHAT, CDR2 FQNNGV, per germline. Losses at the gene ends were 4 bases for V and 2 bases for J; bases not matched to a gene: 9. Drawing the rest from reference TRBV11-2 and TRBJ2-3, the complete variable domain is EAGVAQSPRYKIIEKRQSVAFWCNPISGHATLYWYQQILGQGPKLLIQFQNNGVVDDSQLPKDRFSAERLKGVDSTLKIQPAKLEDSAVYLCASSSPGLLDTDTQYFGPGTRLTVL.

Only a few counts were recorded for this clone. The chain carries TRBV11-3 and TRBJ2-6; 7 bases line up with TRBD1. There are 16 residues in the CDR3. The trim removed 5 bases at V and 0 bases at J, leaving 4 bases unmatched. Per germline, CDR1 SGHNT and CDR2 YENEEA. CDR3 in DNA: TGTGCCAGCAGCCCGCGGACAGGCTCTGGGGCCAACGTCCTGACTTTC. It yields the protein CASSPRTGSGANVLTF.

This clone has only one observation. The chain uses TRBV11-2 and TRBJ1-2; 10 bases are a match to TRBD1. Germline-derived CDR1 and CDR2 are SGHAT and FQNNGV. This CDR3 region has 15 residues. Germline trimming cut 5 bases from V and 4 bases from J; bases unmatched to any gene: 7. CDR3: CASSPGDRGRYGYTF. The CDR3 region has the DNA TGTGCCAGCAGCCCTGGGGACAGGGGCCGCTATGGCTACACCTTC. The full variable domain, completed using reference TRBV11-2 and TRBJ1-2, is EAGVAQSPRYKIIEKRQSVAFWCNPISGHATLYWYQQILGQGPKLLIQFQNNGVVDDSQLPKDRFSAERLKGVDSTLKIQPAKLEDSAVYLCASSPGDRGRYGYTFGSGTRLTVV.

This chain joins TRBV9 and TRBJ2-3, with D maybe TRBD2 (5 bases). CDR3 length equals 15 residues. CDR1 is SGDLS and CDR2 is YYNGEE in the germline V gene. The V gene lost 2 bases and the J gene lost 2 bases, with 12 bases spanning the gap. CDR3 in amino acids: CASSVRSGPTDTQYF. The CDR3 DNA follows: TGTGCCAGCAGCGTTAGGAGCGGCCCCACAGATACGCAGTATTTT.

V usage is TRBV19 and J usage is TRBJ2-5; TRBD2 matches 9 bases. J lost 4 bases, V lost 3 bases, and 9 bases had no gene match. Germline V gene data show CDR1 as LNHDA and CDR2 as SQIVND (reference sequence). This CDR3 is built from 16 residues. CDR3 amino acids: CASSISAGGVGETQYF. For the CDR3, the DNA is TGTGCCAGTAGTATTTCAGCGGGGGGCGTAGGAGAGACCCAGTACTTC.

The chain carries TRBV2 and TRBJ2-5; 12 nucleotides align to TRBD1. With V trimmed by 6 bases and J by 5 bases, 7 bases remained unmatched. In germline, CDR1 is SNHLY, CDR2 FYNNEI. The CDR3 sequence is 15 residues long. For the CDR3, the DNA is TGTGCCAGCAGCCCCGAGGGACAGGGGGCCGAGACCCAGTACTTC. This translates into CASSPEGQGAETQYF.

This chain connects TRBV30 to TRBJ1-3; tentative D call: TRBD1 (6 bases). Germline CDR1 GTSNPN, CDR2 SVGIG (reference sequence). The ends were cut back, 0 bases at V and 0 bases at J, with 9 bases in the middle. CDR3 length: 15 amino acids. This CDR3 reads CAWSVGGVSGNTIYF. The CDR3 DNA follows: TGTGCCTGGAGTGTAGGGGGAGTCTCTGGAAACACCATATATTTT.

The chain uses TRBV7-6 and TRBJ2-5, with D possibly being TRBD2 (6 bases). The CDR3 has 16 residues. Trimming took off 7 bases at V and 2 bases at J, with 20 bases between the two ends. Per the germline V gene, CDR1 is SGHVS and CDR2 is FNYEAQ. CDR3 region: CASTLRRGRLQETQYF. The CDR3 DNA sequence: TGTGCCAGCACTTTGAGGAGGGGACGATTACAAGAGACCCAGTACTTC.

This sequence joins TRBV2 and TRBJ2-1, with 7 bases fitting TRBD1. The V segment lost 5 bases and the J segment 0 bases; nucleotides outside the gene matches: 4. Germline CDR1 reads SNHLY; CDR2 reads FYNNEI. The CDR3 is 15 amino acids. The CDR3 region has the DNA TGTGCCAGCAGTTGGGGGACAGACTCCTACAATGAGCAGTTCTTC. Translated: CASSWGTDSYNEQFF.